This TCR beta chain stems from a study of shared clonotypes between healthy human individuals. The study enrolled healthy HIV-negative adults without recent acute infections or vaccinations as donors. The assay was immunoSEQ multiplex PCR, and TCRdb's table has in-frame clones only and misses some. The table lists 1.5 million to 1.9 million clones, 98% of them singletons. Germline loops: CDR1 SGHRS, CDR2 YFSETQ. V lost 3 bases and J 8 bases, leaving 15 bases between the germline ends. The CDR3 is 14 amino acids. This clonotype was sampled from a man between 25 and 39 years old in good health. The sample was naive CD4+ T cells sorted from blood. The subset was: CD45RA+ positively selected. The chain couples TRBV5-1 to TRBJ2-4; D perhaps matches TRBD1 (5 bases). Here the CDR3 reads CASSSPTDVDIQYF. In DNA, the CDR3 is TGCGCCAGCAGCTCTCCGACAGACGTGGACATTCAGTACTTC.